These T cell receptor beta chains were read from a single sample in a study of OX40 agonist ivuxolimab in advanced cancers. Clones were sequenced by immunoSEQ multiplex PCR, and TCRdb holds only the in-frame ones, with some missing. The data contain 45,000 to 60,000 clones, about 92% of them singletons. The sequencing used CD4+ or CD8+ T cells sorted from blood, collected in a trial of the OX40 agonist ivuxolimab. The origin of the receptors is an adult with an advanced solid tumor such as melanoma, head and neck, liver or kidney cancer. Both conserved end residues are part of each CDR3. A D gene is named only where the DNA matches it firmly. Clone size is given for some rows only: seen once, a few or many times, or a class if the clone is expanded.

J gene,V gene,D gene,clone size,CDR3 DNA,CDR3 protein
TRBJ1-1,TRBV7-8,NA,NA,TGTGCCAGCAGCTTAGATAGGGGGATGAACACTGAAGCTTTCTTT,CASSLDRGMNTEAFF
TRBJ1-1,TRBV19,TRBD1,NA,TGTGCCAGTAGAGGGGGCTACGGGAACACTGAAGCTTTCTTT,CASRGGYGNTEAFF
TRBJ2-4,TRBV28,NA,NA,TGTGCCAGCAGCTTACAAACCCATGGGGGCCAAAACATTCAGTACTTC,CASSLQTHGGQNIQYF
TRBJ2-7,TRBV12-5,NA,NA,TGTGCTAGTGGTTTGGACAGGGTGGGCTACGAGCAGTACTTC,CASGLDRVGYEQYF
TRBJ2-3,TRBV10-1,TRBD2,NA,TGCGCCAGCAGTTGGGAGGGAAGCACAGATACGCAGTATTTT,CASSWEGSTDTQYF
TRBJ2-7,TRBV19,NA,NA,TGTGCCAGTAGTATTGGTGACATAAACTACGAGCAGTACTTC,CASSIGDINYEQYF
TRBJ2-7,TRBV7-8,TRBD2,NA,TGTGCCAGCAGCTTAGGCGGAGCGGGAGCCTTGGGCGAGCAGTACTTC,CASSLGGAGALGEQYF
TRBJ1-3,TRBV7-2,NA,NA,TGTGCCAGCAGCTCGGACCTTGGAAACACCATATATTTT,CASSSDLGNTIYF
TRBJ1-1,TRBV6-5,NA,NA,TGTGCCAGCAGGGCTTACCAGGACGTGAACACTGAAGCTTTCTTT,CASRAYQDVNTEAFF
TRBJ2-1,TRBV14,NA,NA,TGTGCCAGCAGCCATGGTTTGGGAAATGAGCAGTTCTTC,CASSHGLGNEQFF
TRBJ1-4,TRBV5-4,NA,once,TGTGCCAGCAGCTTAGGGGAGGAAAAACTGTTTTTT,CASSLGEEKLFF
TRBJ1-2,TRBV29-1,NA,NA,TGCAGCGTGGTAGAGGGAGACTATGGCTACACCTTC,CSVVEGDYGYTF
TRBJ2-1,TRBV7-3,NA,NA,TGTGCCAGCAGCTCTTTGGCGGTTTACAATGAGCAGTTCTTC,CASSSLAVYNEQFF
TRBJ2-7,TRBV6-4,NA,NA,TGTGCCAGCCCGCCGGACGGTACCTACGAGCAGTACTTC,CASPPDGTYEQYF
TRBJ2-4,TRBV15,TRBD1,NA,TGTGCCACCAGCAGGGAGACAGGGGAACTAGCCAAAAACATTCAGTACTTC,CATSRETGELAKNIQYF
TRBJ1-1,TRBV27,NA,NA,TGTGCCAGCAGTTTGACACAGGGACGGGTGAACACTGAAGCTTTCTTT,CASSLTQGRVNTEAFF
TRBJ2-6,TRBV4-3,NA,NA,TGCGCCAGCAGCCAAGGCCTCGACGGCTCCTCTGGGGCCAACGTCCTGACTTTC,CASSQGLDGSSGANVLTF
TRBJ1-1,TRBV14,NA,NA,TGTGCCAGCAGCCTAATCGTGGGGACCAACACTGAAGCTTTCTTT,CASSLIVGTNTEAFF
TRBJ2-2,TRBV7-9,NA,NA,TGTGCCAGCAGCTTAGGATTCCCGGGGGCCAGGGAGCTGTTTTTT,CASSLGFPGARELFF
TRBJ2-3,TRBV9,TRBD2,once,TGTGCCAGCAGCGTTACGAGCGGGAGTGCAGATACGCAGTATTTT,CASSVTSGSADTQYF
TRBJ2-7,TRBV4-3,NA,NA,TGCGCCAGCAGCCAAGATATGGCGCCCGGCTACGAGCAGTACTTC,CASSQDMAPGYEQYF
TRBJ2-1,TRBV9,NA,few,TGTGCCAGCAGCCGGGGAGGTAGCTCCTCCTACAATGAGCAGTTCTTC,CASSRGGSSSYNEQFF
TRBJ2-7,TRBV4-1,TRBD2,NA,TGCGCCAGCAGCGGGACTAGCGGAGTCTACGAGCAGTACTTC,CASSGTSGVYEQYF
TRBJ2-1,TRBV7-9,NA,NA,TGTGCCAGCACTCTCTGGGGTGAGCAGTTCTTC,CASTLWGEQFF
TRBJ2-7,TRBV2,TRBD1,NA,TGTGCCAGCCTCATTGGACAGGTCATTTCCTACGAGCAGTACTTC,CASLIGQVISYEQYF
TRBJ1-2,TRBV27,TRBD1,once,TGTGCCAGCAGTGTCCGGGGACAGGCCTTGGATGGCTACACCTTC,CASSVRGQALDGYTF
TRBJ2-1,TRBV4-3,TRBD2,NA,TGCGCCAGCAGCCAAGATCTGGCTAGCGGGATAAGTAATGAGCAGTTCTTC,CASSQDLASGISNEQFF
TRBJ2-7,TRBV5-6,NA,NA,TGTGCCAGCGTGAATAGGGGCGAGCAGTACTTC,CASVNRGEQYF
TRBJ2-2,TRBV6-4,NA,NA,TGTGCCAGCAGTGACTGGGGCAGGGAGAGCACCGGGGAGCTGTTTTTT,CASSDWGRESTGELFF
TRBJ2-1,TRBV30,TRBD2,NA,TGTGCCTGGAGTGGCCCTAGCGGGAGGAGCTCCTACAATGAGCAGTTCTTC,CAWSGPSGRSSYNEQFF
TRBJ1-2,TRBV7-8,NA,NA,TGTGCCAGCAGCTTGGGGTATGGGGCCGGTAGTCTTAGCTACACCTTC,CASSLGYGAGSLSYTF
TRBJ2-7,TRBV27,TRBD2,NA,TGTGCCAGCAGTTTTAGCGGGGGAGGGGGAACCTACGAGCAGTACTTC,CASSFSGGGGTYEQYF
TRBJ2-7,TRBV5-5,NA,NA,TGTGCCAGCAGCTTGGAGGCATTTTTGCCCTACGAGCAGTACTTC,CASSLEAFLPYEQYF
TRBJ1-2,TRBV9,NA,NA,TGTGCCAGCAGCTCTACGCGTGGCTACACCTTC,CASSSTRGYTF
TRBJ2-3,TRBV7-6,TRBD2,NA,TGTGCCAGCAGCGACTTAGCGGGGGGGGCAGATACGCAGTATTTT,CASSDLAGGADTQYF
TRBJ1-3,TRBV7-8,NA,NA,TGTGCCAGCAGCTTAGGGGGGCTTGGAAACACCATATATTTT,CASSLGGLGNTIYF
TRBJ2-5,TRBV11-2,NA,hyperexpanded,TGTGCCAGCAGCTTATCGACAGGCCCGGAGACCCAGTACTTC,CASSLSTGPETQYF
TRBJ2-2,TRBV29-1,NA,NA,TGCAGCGTTGTCCGGGAAAACACCGGGGAGCTGTTTTTT,CSVVRENTGELFF
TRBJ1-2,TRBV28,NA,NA,TGTGCCAGCAGTTTACGGCCAATCAGGGTAAGGGACTCAGATGCCTATGGCTACACCTTC,CASSLRPIRVRDSDAYGYTF
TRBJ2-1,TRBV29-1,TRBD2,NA,TGCAGCGTGTTCCCGCAAGCGGGAGGGCCCTACAATGAGCAGTTCTTC,CSVFPQAGGPYNEQFF
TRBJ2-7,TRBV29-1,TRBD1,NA,TGCAGCGTTGTGACAGGGTTGTACGAGCAGTACTTC,CSVVTGLYEQYF
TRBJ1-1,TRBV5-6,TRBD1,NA,TGTGCCAGCAGCTTGGGCGGGACAGGGGGCCCAGGGGCTTTCTTT,CASSLGGTGGPGAFF
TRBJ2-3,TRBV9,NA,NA,TGTGCCAGCAGCGTACGGAGGTTTTCTAGCACAGATACGCAGTATTTT,CASSVRRFSSTDTQYF
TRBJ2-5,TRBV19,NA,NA,TGTGCCAGTAGTATAGGGGGGGGGCAGGGAGAAGAGACCCAGTACTTC,CASSIGGGQGEETQYF
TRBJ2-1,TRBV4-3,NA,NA,TGCGCCAGCAGCCAAGAAGGTGCGGAAACCTACAATGAGCAGTTCTTC,CASSQEGAETYNEQFF
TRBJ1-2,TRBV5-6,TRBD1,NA,TGTGCCAGCAGCCAGGGACAGGGCGGGATTCGCCTTGGCTACACCTTC,CASSQGQGGIRLGYTF
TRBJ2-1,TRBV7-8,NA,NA,TGTGCCAGCAGCTTAGTTTTCCTGGTTCGTGACAATGAGCAGTTCTTC,CASSLVFLVRDNEQFF
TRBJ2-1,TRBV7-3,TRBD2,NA,TGTGCCAGCAGTTCCCTAGCGGGACATGAGCAGTTCTTC,CASSSLAGHEQFF
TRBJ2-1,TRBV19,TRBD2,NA,TGTGCCAGTAGTATCGAACTAGCGGGGGCGGGCGAGCAGTTCTTC,CASSIELAGAGEQFF
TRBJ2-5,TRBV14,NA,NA,TGTGCCAGCAGCCAAGAATCTCTGGTAGGACTTGCCTCCGGAGGAGAGACCCAGTACTTC,CASSQESLVGLASGGETQYF
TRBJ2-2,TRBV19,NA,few,TGTGCCAGTAGTATACTCTCCCGGGTTGGCGGGGAGCTGTTTTTT,CASSILSRVGGELFF
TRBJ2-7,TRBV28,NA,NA,TGTGCCAGCAGCTTCGACTACGAGCAGTACTTC,CASSFDYEQYF
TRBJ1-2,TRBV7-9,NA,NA,TGTGCCAGCAGCCAGAACTATGGCTACACCTTC,CASSQNYGYTF
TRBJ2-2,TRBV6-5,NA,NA,TGTGCCAGCAGTCTAGGCGGCGGGGAGCTGTTTTTT,CASSLGGGELFF
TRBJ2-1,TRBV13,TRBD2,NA,TGTGCCAGCAGCTTAGAAGGAGCGGGGCCTCCCGGGAATGAGCAGTTCTTC,CASSLEGAGPPGNEQFF